Presented here are 17 T cell receptor beta chains from one specimen sequenced in a study of siplizumab effects on memory and regulatory T cells. Clones were read by immunoSEQ multiplex PCR, and TCRdb kept only the in-frame ones, dropping some. The sample comprises 57,000 or so clones, 93% of which are singletons, and about 40% rests with the top ten. The sequenced sample consisted of CD8+ T cells sorted from blood. Every receptor here comes from a human donor in good health.

CDR3 loop: CASSERETSYEQYF. The DNA of the CDR3 is TGTGCCAGCAGCGAGCGGGAGACCTCCTACGAGCAGTACTTC. The chain links TRBV6-5 to TRBJ2-7, with 8 bases identical to TRBD2. Germline CDR1 MNHEY, CDR2 SVGAGI. Unmatched junction bases numbered 4, after V lost 6 bases and J lost 0 bases. This CDR3 region has 14 residues.

The chain joins TRBV30 to TRBJ2-2; D remains unclear. V was cut by 4 bases and J by 2 bases, with 8 bases left in between. Germline V lookup: CDR1 GTSNPN, CDR2 SVGIG (reference sequence). This CDR3 region has 13 residues. The CDR3 reads CAWKLYNTGELFF. CDR3 bases: TGTGCCTGGAAACTTTATAACACCGGGGAGCTGTTTTTT.

The chain recombines TRBV7-9 with TRBJ1-1; 7 nucleotides line up with TRBD1. V shed 4 bases and J 4 bases; nucleotides not matched to a gene: 3. CDR3 size: 13 residues. Germline loops: CDR1 SEHNR, CDR2 FQNEAQ (reference sequence). CDR3 in DNA: TGTGCCAGCAGCTATGACAGGGCCACTGAAGCTTTCTTT. Translating gives CASSYDRATEAFF.

The J gene is TRBJ2-2, the V gene TRBV29-1; maybe TRBD2 (5 bases). Germline V gene sequence: CDR1 SQVTM, CDR2 ANQGSEA. This CDR3 contains 15 residues. Trimming removed 6 bases from V and 5 bases from J, with 19 bases in between. The CDR3 bases are TGCAGCGTCGTATCTAGCCCTCGAGGGACCGGGGAGCTGTTTTTT. This encodes CSVVSSPRGTGELFF.

The chain uses TRBV18 and TRBJ2-7; possible D gene TRBD1, 6 bases. Trimming took 3 bases from V and 6 from J, leaving 12 bases between them. This CDR3 is built from 13 residues. The germline V gene has CDR1 KGHSH and CDR2 LQKENI. CDR3 nucleotides: TGTGCCAGCTCACCTGGAGCCAGGGGCGAGCAGTACTTC. It is translated as CASSPGARGEQYF.

The chain employs TRBV9 and TRBJ2-1; D is uncertain. The CDR3 loop spans 10 amino acids. The V gene lost 3 bases and the J gene lost 8 bases, with 3 bases spanning the gap. Per germline, CDR1 SGDLS and CDR2 YYNGEE. CDR3 sequence: CASSGDEQFF. The CDR3, as DNA: TGTGCCAGCAGCGGGGATGAGCAGTTCTTC.

This chain uses TRBV7-9 with TRBJ2-2, with 10 bases fitting TRBD1. Looked up from germline, CDR1 is SEHNR and CDR2 is FQNEAQ (reference sequence). This CDR3 spans 15 amino acids. The V gene end was trimmed by 5 bases and the J gene end by 4 bases; junction bases not matched to a gene: 4. The CDR3 spells CASSPDRGPTGELFF. The CDR3 DNA reads as TGTGCCAGCAGCCCAGACAGGGGGCCCACCGGGGAGCTGTTTTTT.

The rearrangement uses TRBV6-6 and TRBJ2-5, with TRBD1 matching over 7 bases. V trimming: 4 bases; J trimming: 0 bases; junction bases outside the gene matches: 5. The V gene's germline CDR1 is MNHNY and CDR2 SVGAGI (reference sequence). CDR3 length: 15 amino acids. The CDR3 DNA reads TGTGCCAGCAGTTCATACGACAGGGACCAAGAGACCCAGTACTTC. Translating it yields CASSSYDRDQETQYF.

The chain carries TRBV15 and TRBJ2-1, with TRBD2 matching over 11 bases. V lost 4 bases, J lost 4 bases, and 3 bases stayed unmatched. Looked up from germline, CDR1 is LNHNV and CDR2 is YYDKDF (reference sequence). This CDR3 is 15 amino acids long. The CDR3 region has the DNA TGTGCCACCAGCACCTCTAGCGGGAGGTACAATGAGCAGTTCTTC. Encoded protein: CATSTSSGRYNEQFF.

The chain joins TRBV28 to TRBJ1-2, with D maybe TRBD1 (6 bases). Looked up from germline, CDR1 is MDHEN and CDR2 is SYDVKM. Trimming shortened V by 3 bases and J by 0 bases, and 11 bases separated the two germline ends. The CDR3 extends over 15 amino acids. In DNA, the CDR3 is TGTGCCAGCAGTTTCGGACAGTTAGCTAACTATGGCTACACCTTC. This gives the protein CASSFGQLANYGYTF.

The rearrangement uses TRBV4-2 and TRBJ2-1, with D possibly being TRBD2 (5 bases). Trimming removed 0 bases at V and 3 bases at J, with 9 bases between. The CDR3 totals 15 residues. Germline V lookup: CDR1 LGHNA, CDR2 YNFKEQ. CDR3 loop: CASSQDLAVYNEQFF. The CDR3 region has the DNA TGTGCCAGCAGCCAAGATCTAGCTGTCTACAATGAGCAGTTCTTC.

This chain uses TRBV11-1 with TRBJ1-1; D unresolved. V dropped 1 base and J dropped 5 bases, with 17 bases sitting between them. The CDR3 consists of 16 residues. CDR1 and CDR2 (germline): SGHAT, FQDESV (reference sequence). The CDR3 DNA follows: TGTGCCAGCAGCTTAGGAATATGGGTTACTGGGACTGAAGCTTTCTTT. This gives the protein CASSLGIWVTGTEAFF. The full variable domain, with the rest looked up from reference TRBV11-1 and TRBJ1-1, is EAEVAQSPRYKITEKSQAVAFWCDPISGHATLYWYRQILGQGPELLVQFQDESVVDDSQLPKDRFSAERLKGVDSTLKIQPAELGDSAMYLCASSLGIWVTGTEAFFGQGTRLTVV.

Comment on this clone: A read error may produce the germline difference seen at one junction end. This chain links TRBV5-4 with TRBJ1-2; D is possibly TRBD1 (6 bases). This CDR3 is built from 15 residues. The V gene's germline CDR1 is SGHNT and CDR2 YYREEE (reference sequence). Here the CDR3 reads CASSLLPGAEYGYTF. The CDR3 DNA sequence: TGCGCCAGCAGCCTCCTCCCAGGGGCGGAGTATGGCTACACCTTC.

The chain combines TRBV5-8 with TRBJ2-1; perhaps TRBD1 as D (6 bases). The CDR3 extends over 15 amino acids. Trimming stripped 10 bases from V and 0 bases from J, with 17 bases between. Germline CDR1 and CDR2: SGHTS and YDEGEE. CDR3 DNA: TGTGCCTACAGGGAACCGGGGATCTCCTACAATGAGCAGTTCTTC. It translates to CAYREPGISYNEQFF.

In regard to this clone: A read error may produce the germline difference seen at one junction end. V and J are TRBV7-7 and TRBJ2-2, with 8 nucleotides matching TRBD2. This CDR3 is 15 amino acids long. CDR1 SSHAT and CDR2 FNYEAQ come from the germline V gene (reference sequence). The CDR3 DNA sequence: TGTGCTAGCAGGTCTAGCGGGCCGAACACCGGGGAGCTGTTTTTT. Protein product: CASRSSGPNTGELFF.

CDR3 DNA sequence: TGCGCCAGCAGCCCAACCTCTGGGGCCAACGTCCTGACTTTC. The encoded protein is CASSPTSGANVLTF. The J gene is TRBJ2-6, the V gene TRBV5-1; D unclear. V shed 4 bases and J shed 0 bases, with 5 bases lying between them. Germline V gene data show CDR1 as SGHRS and CDR2 as YFSETQ. This CDR3 is 14 amino acids long.

The chain links TRBV5-1 to TRBJ2-7, with TRBD1 identical over 7 bases. The germline V gene has CDR1 SGHRS and CDR2 YFSETQ. J gave up 2 bases and V 4 bases, and 9 bases lay outside the gene matches. This CDR3 region has 15 residues. CDR3: CASSPTGDTTYEQYF. The CDR3 DNA reads TGCGCCAGCAGCCCTACAGGGGATACTACCTACGAGCAGTACTTC.